One sample yielded the 22 T cell receptor beta chains listed below, sequenced in a study of T cell responses to AZD1222 COVID-19 vaccine (dated by TCRdb to 2020 to 2022). The meaning of the sample's time point label: about 28 days (+/-7) after the second vaccine dose. Library preparation was by the immunoSEQ multiplex PCR assay. Not all clones reach the TCRdb copy of this immuneACCESS table, which keeps in-frame sequences only. Checked studies attribute under half of the gap to unresolved V genes and leave the rest unexplained. Recorded for this sample are about 170,000 clones; approximately 90% of them occurred a single time. The ten largest clonotypes hold around 0.99% of the sample. Source: peripheral blood, taken 28 days after the second AZD1222 dose. Receptor source: an adult who received the AZD1222 COVID-19 vaccine.

The V and J genes are TRBV19 and TRBJ2-3; TRBD2 might be the D (6 bases). Trimming stripped 4 bases from V and 1 base from J, with 18 bases between. Germline CDR1 reads LNHDA; CDR2 reads SQIVND (reference sequence). The CDR3 sequence is 17 residues long. CDR3 sequence (DNA): TGTGCCAGTAGTAGAACCGGGATCCCGGGGGGCACAGATACGCAGTATTTT. Translation gives CASSRTGIPGGTDTQYF.

V is TRBV13 and J is TRBJ2-1, with a weak D call TRBD1 (6 bases). Per the germline V gene, CDR1 is PRHDT and CDR2 is FYEKMQ (reference sequence). The CDR3 has 15 amino acids. V was clipped by 1 base and J by 6 bases, with 13 bases between them. DNA of the CDR3: TGTGCCAGCAGCTTAGACAGGGTGATGGCCAATGAGCAGTTCTTC. Encoded protein: CASSLDRVMANEQFF.

The chain employs TRBV7-8 and TRBJ1-1; possible D gene TRBD1, 5 bases. Per the germline V gene, CDR1 is SGHVS and CDR2 is FQNEAQ. This CDR3 contains 12 residues. Trimming removed 1 base at V and 14 bases at J, with 14 bases between. CDR3 residues: CASSLGGTAFFF. Written as DNA, the CDR3 is TGTGCCAGCAGCTTAGGGGGGACGGCATTCTTCTTT.

V gene TRBV6-5 combines with J gene TRBJ1-1; no clear D. The ends were cut back, 5 bases at V and 7 bases at J, with 11 bases in the middle. Germline V gives CDR1 MNHEY, CDR2 SVGAGI. The CDR3 covers 12 residues. The CDR3 DNA follows: TGTGCCAGCAGTAGTTGGGCAGATGAAGCTTTCTTT. Its protein product is CASSSWADEAFF.

This clone turned up a few times. Just one base apart from a much larger clone, this may be a read error. Other DNA sequences in the sample encode the same CDR3. The chain is built from TRBV10-2 and TRBJ1-6; D call uncertain. Trimming took off 0 bases at V and 6 bases at J, with 3 bases between the two ends. Germline V lookup: CDR1 WSHSY, CDR2 SAAADI. This CDR3 has 13 residues. The chain's CDR3 is CASSESINSPLHF. CDR3 in DNA: TGCGCCAGCAGTGAGTCTATTAATTCACCCCTCCACTTT.

The chain joins TRBV9 to TRBJ2-1; TRBD2 might be the D (6 bases). The V and J ends lost 3 bases and 5 bases respectively, with 21 bases between them. There are 17 residues in the CDR3. Germline CDR1 SGDLS, CDR2 YYNGEE. The CDR3 DNA is TGTGCCAGCAGCGCGAAGGAGGGACTGGAACGAAACAATGAGCAGTTCTTC. Protein product: CASSAKEGLERNNEQFF.

As DNA, the CDR3 is TGTGCCAGCAGTTTGGCAGGGAATTCACCCCTCCACTTT. Its translation: CASSLAGNSPLHF. The rearrangement joins TRBV12-3 or TRBV12-4 to TRBJ1-6; D possibly corresponds to TRBD1 (5 bases). V was clipped by 3 bases and J by 7 bases, with 7 bases between them. CDR3 length: 13 residues.

This clone occurred a few times. J is TRBJ1-2 and V is TRBV21-1; TRBD1 is the table's D call, not checked against the DNA. TRBV21-1 is an annotated pseudogene. CDR3 size: 18 residues. This CDR3 reads CASSKALLGQGLPYGYTF. CDR3 bases: TGTGCCAGCAGCAAAGCCCTCTTGGGACAGGGGTTACCATATGGCTACACCTTC.

The chain carries TRBV5-4 and TRBJ1-2, with D tentatively TRBD1 (6 bases). This CDR3 contains 15 residues. V lost 0 bases and J lost 3, with 12 bases in between. Germline V gives CDR1 SGHNT, CDR2 YYREEE (reference sequence). CDR3 coding DNA: TGTGCCAGCAGCTTGGGGGTACAGGGAGACTATGGCTACACCTTC. Encoded protein: CASSLGVQGDYGYTF.

The gene calls are TRBV5-1 and TRBJ1-2, with 8 nucleotides matching TRBD1. Germline lookup yields CDR1 SGHRS and CDR2 YFSETQ. Germline trimming cut 1 base from V and 8 bases from J; bases unmatched to any gene: 10. This CDR3 region has 15 residues. The CDR3 protein is CASSLTPQGAEGYTF. The CDR3 DNA reads TGCGCCAGCAGCTTGACTCCTCAGGGGGCTGAAGGCTACACCTTC. Filled out from reference TRBV5-1 and TRBJ1-2, the complete variable domain reads KAGVTQTPRYLIKTRGQQVTLSCSPISGHRSVSWYQQTPGQGLQFLFEYFSETQRNKGNFPGRFSGRQFSNSRSEMNVSTLELGDSALYLCASSLTPQGAEGYTFGSGTRLTVV.

This clone was counted a single time. The chain combines TRBV4-1 with TRBJ2-7; the D gene is possibly TRBD2 (6 bases). With 4 bases removed from V and 4 bases from J, the gap between germline ends came to 20 bases. Germline V gene data show CDR1 as MGHRA and CDR2 as YSYEKL. This CDR3 region has 16 residues. The CDR3 DNA reads as TGCGCCAGCAGCCCGGGACTTAAGGGGAACCTATACGAGCAGTACTTC. It codes for CASSPGLKGNLYEQYF.

Comments on this clone: The junction and the germline gene differ at one end; a read error may be behind it. The genes are TRBV10-3 and TRBJ1-5; D not resolved. The CDR3 runs to 15 residues. CDR1 and CDR2 (germline): ENHRY, SYGVKD. The CDR3 nucleotides are TGTGCCATCAGTGAGTCGCCGCCGCGGAATCGGCCCCAGCATTTT. This encodes CAISESPPRNRPQHF.

The J gene is TRBJ1-6, the V gene TRBV6-5, with 9 bases aligning to TRBD1. Trimming cost V 7 bases and J 13 bases; bases outside gene matches: 14. The CDR3 sequence is 15 residues long. Germline assignment: CDR1 MNHEY and CDR2 SVGAGI. The CDR3 here is CASNQQGAAAFPLHF. The CDR3 region has the DNA TGTGCCAGCAACCAACAGGGGGCGGCGGCTTTTCCCCTCCACTTT.

This chain links TRBV15 with TRBJ2-2; the D call may be TRBD1 or TRBD2 (6 bases each). V was cut by 5 bases and J by 2 bases, with 18 bases left in between. The germline gives CDR1 LNHNV, CDR2 YYDKDF (reference sequence). The CDR3 loop spans 17 amino acids. For the CDR3, the DNA is TGTGCCACCAGCGCCGAGAGGCAGGGGACTAACACCGGGGAGCTGTTTTTT. Translating it yields CATSAERQGTNTGELFF.

The genes are TRBV12-5 and TRBJ2-3; tentative D call: TRBD2 (7 bases). Trimming left V 3 bases short and J 2 bases short, with 18 bases between. The CDR3 covers 17 residues. Germline V gene sequence: CDR1 LGHNT, CDR2 FRNRAP. The CDR3 loop reads CASGFSVAGANTDTQYF. CDR3 nucleotides: TGTGCTAGTGGTTTTTCGGTTGCGGGGGCCAACACAGATACGCAGTATTTT. Full variable domain (outside the CDR3, taken from reference TRBV12-5 and TRBJ2-3): DARVTQTPRHKVTEMGQEVTMRCQPILGHNTVFWYRQTMMQGLELLAYFRNRAPLDDSGMPKDRFSAEMPDATLATLKIQPSEPRDSAVYFCASGFSVAGANTDTQYFGPGTRLTVL.

The chain carries TRBV11-3 and TRBJ2-1; TRBD2 matches at 12 bases. Trimming at V came to 4 bases and at J to 2 bases, leaving 12 bases not matched to a gene. Germline V lookup: CDR1 SGHNT, CDR2 YENEEA. There are 19 residues in the CDR3. The CDR3: CASSSELAGGGRAYNEQFF. In nucleotides, the CDR3 is TGTGCCAGCAGCTCAGAACTAGCGGGGGGCGGTCGGGCCTACAATGAGCAGTTCTTC.

V and J are TRBV7-9 and TRBJ2-7, with D uncertain. The CDR3 has 14 residues. The germline V and J ends were trimmed by 3 bases and 2 bases, with 11 bases remaining between them. Germline CDR1 SEHNR, CDR2 FQNEAQ (reference sequence). CDR3 coding DNA: TGTGCCAGCAGCTTGAGGCAGTTGCCCTACGAGCAGTACTTC. Translated, it gives CASSLRQLPYEQYF.

V usage is TRBV5-1 and J usage is TRBJ2-5, with D possibly matching TRBD2 (6 bases). CDR3 length: 14 residues. CDR1 and CDR2 from the germline V gene are SGHRS and YFSETQ. Trimming left V 1 base short and J 2 bases short, with 9 bases between. The CDR3 reads CASSLWDSQETQYF. The CDR3 region has the DNA TGCGCCAGCAGCTTGTGGGACTCGCAAGAGACCCAGTACTTC. Variable domain in full (rest from reference TRBV5-1 and TRBJ2-5): KAGVTQTPRYLIKTRGQQVTLSCSPISGHRSVSWYQQTPGQGLQFLFEYFSETQRNKGNFPGRFSGRQFSNSRSEMNVSTLELGDSALYLCASSLWDSQETQYFGPGTRLLVL.

This chain links TRBV6-2 or TRBV6-3 with TRBJ1-5; no clear D. The CDR3 totals 15 residues. The germline V gene has CDR1 MNHEY and CDR2 SVGEGT. With 5 bases removed from V and 0 bases from J, the gap between germline ends came to 11 bases. The CDR3 loop reads CASSNGLYSNQPQHF. CDR3 in DNA: TGTGCCAGCAGTAACGGACTATATAGCAATCAGCCCCAGCATTTT.

The CDR3 DNA reads as TGCGCCAGCAGCTTGGGGGGGCCCACTGAAGCTTTCTTT. This codes for CASSLGGPTEAFF. The chain links TRBV5-1 to TRBJ1-1, with D perhaps matching TRBD1 (6 bases). The CDR3 totals 13 residues. The V gene's germline CDR1 is SGHRS and CDR2 YFSETQ. The V and J ends lost 0 bases and 4 bases respectively, with 7 bases between them.

This clone occurred a few times. The V and J genes are TRBV4-2 and TRBJ2-7; tentatively, D is TRBD1 (6 bases). V lost 2 bases and J 2 bases, leaving 10 bases between the germline ends. CDR3 length: 14 residues. The germline CDR1 and CDR2 sequences are LGHNA and YNFKEQ. CDR3 sequence reads: CASSQQTGTYEQYF. The DNA for the CDR3 is TGTGCCAGCAGCCAACAGACAGGAACCTACGAGCAGTACTTC.

The chain uses TRBV29-1 and TRBJ2-7, with TRBD1 matching over 8 bases. The germline CDR1 and CDR2 sequences are SQVTM and ANQGSEA. Unmatched junction bases numbered 5, after V lost 7 bases and J lost 3 bases. The CDR3 length is 12 residues. CDR3 loop: CSGGQGRYEQYF. In DNA, the CDR3 is TGCAGCGGCGGACAGGGACGCTACGAGCAGTACTTC.